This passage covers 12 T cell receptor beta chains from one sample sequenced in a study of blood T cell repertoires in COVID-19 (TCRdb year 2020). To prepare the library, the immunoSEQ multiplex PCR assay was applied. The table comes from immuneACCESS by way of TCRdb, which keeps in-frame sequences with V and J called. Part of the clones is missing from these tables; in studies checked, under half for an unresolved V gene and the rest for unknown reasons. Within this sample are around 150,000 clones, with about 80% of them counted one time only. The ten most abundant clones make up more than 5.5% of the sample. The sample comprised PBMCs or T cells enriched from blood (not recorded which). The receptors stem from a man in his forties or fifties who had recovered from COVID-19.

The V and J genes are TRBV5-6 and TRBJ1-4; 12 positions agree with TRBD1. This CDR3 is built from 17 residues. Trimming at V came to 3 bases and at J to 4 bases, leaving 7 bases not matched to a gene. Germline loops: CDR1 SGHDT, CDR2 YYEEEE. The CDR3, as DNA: TGTGCCAGCAGCTCCTGGGGACAGGGGGCCCGTAATGAAAAACTGTTTTTT. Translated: CASSSWGQGARNEKLFF. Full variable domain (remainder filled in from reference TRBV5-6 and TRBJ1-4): DAGVTQSPTHLIKTRGQQVTLRCSPKSGHDTVSWYQQALGQGPQFIFQYYEEEERQRGNFPDRFSGHQFPNYSSELNVNALLLGDSALYLCASSSWGQGARNEKLFFGSGTQLSVL.

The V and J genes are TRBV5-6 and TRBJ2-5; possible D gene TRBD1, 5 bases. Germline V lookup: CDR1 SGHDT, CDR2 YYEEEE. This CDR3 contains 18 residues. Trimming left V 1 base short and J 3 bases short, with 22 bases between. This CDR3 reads CASSLLGVGQGIEETQYF. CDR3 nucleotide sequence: TGTGCCAGCAGCTTGTTGGGCGTTGGGCAGGGTATTGAAGAGACCCAGTACTTC. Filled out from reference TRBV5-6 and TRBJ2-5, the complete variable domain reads DAGVTQSPTHLIKTRGQQVTLRCSPKSGHDTVSWYQQALGQGPQFIFQYYEEEERQRGNFPDRFSGHQFPNYSSELNVNALLLGDSALYLCASSLLGVGQGIEETQYFGPGTRLLVL.

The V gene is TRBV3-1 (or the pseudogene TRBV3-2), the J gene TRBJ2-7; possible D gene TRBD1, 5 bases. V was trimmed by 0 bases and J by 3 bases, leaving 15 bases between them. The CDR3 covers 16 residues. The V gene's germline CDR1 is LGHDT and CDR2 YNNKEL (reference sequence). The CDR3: CASSQDWGRVSYEQYF. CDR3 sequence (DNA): TGTGCCAGCAGCCAAGATTGGGGCAGGGTAAGCTACGAGCAGTACTTC.

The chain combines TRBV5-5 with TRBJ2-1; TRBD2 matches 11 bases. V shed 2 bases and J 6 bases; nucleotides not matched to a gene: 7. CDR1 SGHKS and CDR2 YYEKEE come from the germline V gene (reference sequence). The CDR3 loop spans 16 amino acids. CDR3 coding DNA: TGTGCCAGCAGCTTAGCAACTAGCGGGAGATCCAATGAGCAGTTCTTC. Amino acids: CASSLATSGRSNEQFF.

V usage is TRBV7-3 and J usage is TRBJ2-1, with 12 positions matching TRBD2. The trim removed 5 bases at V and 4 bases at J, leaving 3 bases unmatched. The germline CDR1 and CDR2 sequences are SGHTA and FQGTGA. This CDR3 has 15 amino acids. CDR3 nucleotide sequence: TGTGCCAGCAGCCCTACTAGCGGGGGGTACAATGAGCAGTTCTTC. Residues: CASSPTSGGYNEQFF. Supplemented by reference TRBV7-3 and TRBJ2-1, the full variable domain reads GAGVSQTPSNKVTEKGKYVELRCDPISGHTALYWYRQSLGQGPEFLIYFQGTGAADDSGLPNDRFFAVRPEGSVSTLKIQRTERGDSAVYLCASSPTSGGYNEQFFGPGTRLTVL.

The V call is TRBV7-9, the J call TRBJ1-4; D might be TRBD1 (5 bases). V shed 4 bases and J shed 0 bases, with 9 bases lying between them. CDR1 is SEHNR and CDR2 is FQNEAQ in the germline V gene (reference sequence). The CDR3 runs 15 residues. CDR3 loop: CASSSQETTNEKLFF. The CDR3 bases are TGTGCCAGCAGCTCACAGGAAACAACTAATGAAAAACTGTTTTTT.

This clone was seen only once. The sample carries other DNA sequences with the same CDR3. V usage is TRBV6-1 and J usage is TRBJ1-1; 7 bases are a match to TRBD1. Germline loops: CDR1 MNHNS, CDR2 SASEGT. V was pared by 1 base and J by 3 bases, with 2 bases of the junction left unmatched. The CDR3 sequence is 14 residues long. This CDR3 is CASSEDRGDTEAFF. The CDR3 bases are TGTGCCAGCAGTGAAGACAGGGGAGACACTGAAGCTTTCTTT.

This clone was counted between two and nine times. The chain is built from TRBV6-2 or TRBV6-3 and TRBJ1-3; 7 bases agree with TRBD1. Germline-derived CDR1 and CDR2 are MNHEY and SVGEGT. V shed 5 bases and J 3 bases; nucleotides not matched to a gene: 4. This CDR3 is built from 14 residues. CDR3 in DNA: TGTGCCAGCAGTCCATGGACAGGTGGAAACACCATATATTTT. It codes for CASSPWTGGNTIYF.

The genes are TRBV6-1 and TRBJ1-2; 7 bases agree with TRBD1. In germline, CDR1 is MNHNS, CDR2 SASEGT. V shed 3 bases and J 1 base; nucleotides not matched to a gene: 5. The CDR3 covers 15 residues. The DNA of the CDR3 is TGTGCCAGCAGTGAGCTCGGGACAGTTAACTATGGCTACACCTTC. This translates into CASSELGTVNYGYTF.

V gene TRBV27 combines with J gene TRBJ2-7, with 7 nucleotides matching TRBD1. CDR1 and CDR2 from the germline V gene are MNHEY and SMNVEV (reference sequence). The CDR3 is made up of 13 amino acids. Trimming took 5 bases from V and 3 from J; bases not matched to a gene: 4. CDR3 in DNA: TGTGCCAGCAGTAGGGGACAGATCTACGAGCAGTACTTC. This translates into CASSRGQIYEQYF.

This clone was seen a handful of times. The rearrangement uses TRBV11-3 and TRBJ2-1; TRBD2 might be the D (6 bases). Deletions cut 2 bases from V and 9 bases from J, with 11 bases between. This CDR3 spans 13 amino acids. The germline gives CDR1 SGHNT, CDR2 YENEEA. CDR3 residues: CASSLWGDGEQFF. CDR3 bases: TGTGCCAGCAGCTTATGGGGGGACGGTGAGCAGTTCTTC.

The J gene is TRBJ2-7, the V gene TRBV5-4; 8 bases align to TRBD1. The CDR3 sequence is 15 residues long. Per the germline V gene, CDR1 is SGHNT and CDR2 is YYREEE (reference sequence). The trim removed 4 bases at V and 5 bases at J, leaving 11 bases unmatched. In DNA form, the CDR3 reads TGTGCCAGCAGCCGATCCAAGGACAGGGCCCACGAGCAGTACTTC. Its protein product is CASSRSKDRAHEQYF.